Presented here are 3 T cell receptor beta chains from one specimen sequenced in a study of CD4 T cells in relation to SARS-CoV-2 and coronaviruses (dated by TCRdb to the early 2020s). The protocol used for the library was the immunoSEQ multiplex PCR assay. Held by TCRdb, this immuneACCESS table contains in-frame sequences only and omits some clones. Under half of the omission traces to an unresolved V gene where checked; the cause of the rest is unknown. The sample data list about 23,000 clones, and less than 85% of these were observed just once. The ten biggest clones cover more than 15% of the sample. Which antigens these TCRs recognize remains unknown. CD4+ T cells from unexposed donors were collected before the COVID-19 pandemic (2011-2018). The EasySep CD4+ T cell isolation kit was used to isolate CD4+ T cells once the cultures had run for nine to eleven days. Specimen: CD4+ T cells from PBMCs, cultured in vitro. These receptors came from a human donor in good health.

V usage is TRBV5-1 and J usage is TRBJ2-3; 7 bases align to TRBD2. Germline CDR1 is SGHRS and CDR2 is YFSETQ. After removal of 4 bases from V and 5 bases from J, the junction contained 13 bases not matched to a gene. The CDR3 sequence is 16 residues long. The CDR3 DNA sequence: TGCGCCAGCAGCGACTCACTAGCGATTTTGGGAGATACGCAGTATTTT. Translation: CASSDSLAILGDTQYF.

The chain joins TRBV20-1 to TRBJ2-1, with D possibly TRBD2 on 6 matching bases. The CDR3 covers 16 residues. Per the germline V gene, CDR1 is DFQATT and CDR2 is SNEGSKA (reference sequence). V gave up 3 bases and J gave up 4 bases, with 19 bases separating them. Written as DNA, the CDR3 is TGCAGTGCTAGTGCGGCGGGGAGACTACCGTACAATGAGCAGTTCTTC. Its protein product is CSASAAGRLPYNEQFF.

This clone was recorded a few times. The chain has TRBV10-1 and TRBJ2-3; D call uncertain. V was pared by 5 bases and J by 1 base, with 10 bases between. Germline values: CDR1 WNHNN, CDR2 SYGVQD (reference sequence). The CDR3 runs to 14 residues. The CDR3 region has the DNA TGCGCCAGCAGTTCCCAGTTGGGCACAGATACGCAGTATTTT. Protein product: CASSSQLGTDTQYF.